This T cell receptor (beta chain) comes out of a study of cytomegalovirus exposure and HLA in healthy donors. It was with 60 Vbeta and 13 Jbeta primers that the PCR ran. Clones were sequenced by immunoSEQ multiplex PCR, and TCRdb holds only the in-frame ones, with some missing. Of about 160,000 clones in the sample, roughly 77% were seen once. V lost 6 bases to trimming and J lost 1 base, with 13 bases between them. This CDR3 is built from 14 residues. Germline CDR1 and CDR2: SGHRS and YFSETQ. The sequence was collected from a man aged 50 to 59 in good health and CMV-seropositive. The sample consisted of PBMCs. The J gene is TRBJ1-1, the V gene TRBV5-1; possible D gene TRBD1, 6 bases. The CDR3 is CASNTGTANTEAFF. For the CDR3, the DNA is TGCGCCAGCAACACAGGGACGGCGAACACTGAAGCTTTCTTT.